This TCR beta chain derives from a study of cytomegalovirus exposure and HLA in healthy donors. Overall study findings and caveats: The authors enumerated some 170 TCR beta chains as linked to cytomegalovirus. In the approximately 120 validation repertoires, a later analysis found that first-cohort TCR clusters tended to co-occur.

In the case of this clone: What it recognizes is unknown.

Repertoires were generated with immunoSEQ multiplex PCR, while TCRdb's copy carries only in-frame clones and drops some. The sample carries more than 120,000 clones, 80% to 90% recorded once. Germline trimming cut 3 bases from V and 4 bases from J; bases unmatched to any gene: 9. The CDR3 runs 16 residues. The V gene's germline CDR1 is SGHNT and CDR2 YYREEE (reference sequence). The chain carries TRBV5-4 and TRBJ2-7, with 11 bases aligning to TRBD2. The material sequenced was PBMCs. The sequence was collected from a young man in good health and CMV-seropositive. This CDR3 is CASSYLPLAGGYEQYF. DNA of the CDR3: TGTGCCAGCAGCTATTTGCCTCTAGCGGGAGGATACGAGCAGTACTTC.